This T cell receptor beta chain was sequenced in a study of blood T cell repertoires in COVID-19. Germline CDR1 reads SGHRS; CDR2 reads YFSETQ. This CDR3 has 13 amino acids. Deletions cut 0 bases from V and 6 bases from J, with 7 bases between. Original methodology: Scientists estimated how many nucleated cells there were by amplifying reference gene primers. Profiled with immunoSEQ multiplex PCR; TCRdb holds only in-frame clones, not every one. V, J and clone size derive from that table, while D and trimming were established from the DNA sequence. The table has about 220,000 clones, over 75% seen once. Clinical history reported by participants formed the basis on which cohorts were assigned.

The TCR comes from an older woman who had recovered from COVID-19. Input material: PBMCs or T cells enriched from blood (not recorded which). J is TRBJ1-5 and V is TRBV5-1; no clear D. In DNA, the CDR3 is TGCGCCAGCAGCTTGGAGCCCGTTCAGCCCCAGCATTTT. Protein: CASSLEPVQPQHF.